This T cell receptor beta chain came from a study of blood T cell repertoires in COVID-19. Study details: Whether acute or convalescent, the COVID-19 samples came from the United States, Italy and Spain. The cDNA or gDNA used as material had been derived from T cells, B-cell-depleted T cells, or PBMCs.

The CDR3 runs to 15 residues. Germline V gene sequence: CDR1 LGHDT, CDR2 YNNKEL (reference sequence). V lost 0 bases and J lost 8, with 16 bases in between. Original analysis: Estimated nucleated cell counts came from reference gene primer amplification. Sequencing used immunoSEQ multiplex PCR; TCRdb keeps in-frame clones, though not all of them. Clonal size and the V and J genes are those of that table, whereas D and trimming came from the DNA. The sample yields tens of thousands of clones, roughly 87% seen once. The receptor's source is a man aged 45 to 65 with acute or convalescent COVID-19. The V gene is TRBV3-1 (or the pseudogene TRBV3-2), the J gene TRBJ1-2; the D gene is possibly TRBD1 (6 bases). Specimen: peripheral blood. The CDR3 sequence: CASSQEVQGLGGYTF. CDR3 DNA sequence: TGTGCCAGCAGCCAAGAAGTCCAGGGGCTCGGGGGCTACACCTTC.